This T cell receptor (beta chain) was recorded in a study of T cell repertoires in cytomegalovirus infection. Overall study: A matching HLA type, together with CMV infection, was signaled by public TCR beta signatures. Whole-study findings and limits: CMV-specific TCR beta clonotypes restricted by HLA-C dominated the ex vivo response.

From the reads, TCRdb called clonotypes with MiXCR, one entry per CDR3 protein. The sample includes roughly 730,000 distinct CDR3 sequences, about 30% seen only once; the top ten take about 20%. This CDR3 spans 15 amino acids. V was shortened by 3 bases and J by 0 bases, with 6 bases between the two germline ends. Germline V CDR1 and CDR2: LNHDA, SQIVND (reference sequence). The sample holds a few counts of this clonotype. Its antigen remains unidentified. The chain employs TRBV19 and TRBJ2-6; no clear D gene. Sequenced here: cultured PBMCs, sampled from culture after CMV antigen stimulation. The sequence derives from a human donor in good health (CMV status not recorded). Some clones in this sample may be carry-over from other donors' samples. The CDR3 reads CASSIGNSGANVLTF. In DNA, the CDR3 is TGTGCCAGTAGTATTGGGAACTCTGGGGCCAACGTCCTGACTTTC.